Reported below is one TCR beta chain. Its specificity is unknown. Looked up from germline, CDR1 is SGHRS and CDR2 is YFSETQ. This CDR3 has 15 amino acids. The ends were cut back, 0 bases at V and 7 bases at J, with 11 bases in the middle. This record belongs to a study of T-cell reconstitution after alpha-beta-depleted transplantation in children. The library targeted TCRbeta and was prepared with unique molecular identifiers. TCRdb ran MiXCR on the PCR reads and lists one entry per CDR3 protein. The repertoire consists of a few hundred thousand distinct CDR3 sequences, with over 20% occurring once and the leading ten covering just over 35%. Overall study findings and caveats: About two months after transplant, alpha-beta T cells reportedly came from several hundred expanded graft clones. Once a year had passed after transplant, T-cell counts and diversity came mostly from newly produced T cells.

This material consisted of PBMCs, taken before TCRalphabeta/CD19-depleted stem cell transplant. The sequence was collected from a boy younger than two with Wiskott-Aldrich syndrome, due to receive a stem cell transplant. The chain combines TRBV5-1 with TRBJ1-6; D is possibly TRBD1 (6 bases). CDR3 region: CASSLDGGKNSPLHF. DNA of the CDR3: TGCGCCAGCAGCTTGGACGGGGGCAAGAATTCACCCCTCCACTTT.